The 32 T cell receptor beta chains given below trace back to one sample, sequenced in a study of T cells in Graves' hyperthyroidism and ophthalmopathy. Amplification targeted TCR beta CDR3 regions from RNA transcripts. A set of HTBI primers served as the primers for a first-round RT-PCR of the TCR CDR3. Each CDR3 protein is one row after TCRdb ran MiXCR on the multiplex PCR reads. The table records hundreds of thousands of distinct CDR3 sequences, 35% to 45% of them present only once. Source material: blood. These receptor sequences come from a man younger than 35 with Graves' hyperthyroidism.

In its sample, this clonotype was seen a few times. This chain uses TRBV3-1 with TRBJ2-5; 8 nucleotides align to TRBD2. Per germline, CDR1 LGHDT and CDR2 YNNKEL (reference sequence). V lost 6 bases and J lost 4; bases outside the gene matches: 7. CDR3 size: 14 residues. CDR3 residues: CASRDSGVSETQYF. The CDR3 DNA sequence: TGTGCCAGCAGGGATAGCGGGGTCTCAGAGACCCAGTACTTC.

The J gene is TRBJ2-3, the V gene TRBV2; 7 positions agree with TRBD2. CDR1 and CDR2 (germline): SNHLY, FYNNEI. V trimming: 1 base; J trimming: 3 bases; junction bases outside the gene matches: 4. The CDR3 runs to 15 residues. The CDR3 bases are TGTGCCAGCAGTGAAGGTTGGGAGGGAACAGATACGCAGTATTTT. Its translation: CASSEGWEGTDTQYF.

V and J are TRBV29-1 and TRBJ2-3, with unresolved D. Germline assignment: CDR1 SQVTM and CDR2 ANQGSEA. This CDR3 is built from 12 residues. V was clipped by 0 bases and J by 6 bases, with 7 bases between them. CDR3 loop: CSVEEGEDTQYF. The CDR3 coding sequence is TGCAGCGTTGAAGAAGGAGAGGATACGCAGTATTTT.

The chain joins TRBV9 to TRBJ2-2, with TRBD2 as a possible D gene (6 bases). V lost 2 bases, J lost 7 bases, and 21 bases lay in between. The germline CDR1 and CDR2 sequences are SGDLS and YYNGEE. The CDR3 consists of 17 residues. CDR3 residues: CASSVHRRVGGSGELFF. The DNA of the CDR3 is TGTGCCAGCAGCGTCCATCGCAGGGTGGGAGGAAGCGGGGAGCTGTTTTTT.

As for this clonotype: Relative to the germline gene, one junction end is altered; a read error may explain this. DNA of the CDR3: TGCGCCAGCAGCCATCCCCGGACAGGGGAAGACACCGGGGAGCTGTTTTTT. Translating gives CASSHPRTGEDTGELFF. The rearrangement links TRBV11-3 to TRBJ2-2; 9 bases match TRBD1. CDR3 size: 17 residues. Germline lookup yields CDR1 SGHNT and CDR2 YENEEA.

In the case of this clonotype: This could be a read error, since a much larger clone is one nucleotide away. Without the conserved terminal phenylalanine or tryptophan, this CDR3 likely stems from a read error. The chain links TRBV9 to TRBJ1-1; D remains unclear. V lost 4 bases and J 4 bases, leaving 17 bases between the germline ends. The germline V gene encodes CDR1 SGDLS and CDR2 YYNGEE. This CDR3 has 15 residues. The CDR3 loop reads CASSHLAGSGTEAFL. The DNA of the CDR3 is TGTGCCAGCAGCCACCTCGCGGGTAGTGGCACTGAAGCTTTCCTT.

In its sample, this clonotype was seen many times. The V call is TRBV7-9, the J call TRBJ2-5, with 7 bases aligning to TRBD1. This CDR3 is built from 14 residues. Losses at the gene ends were 1 base for V and 2 bases for J; bases not matched to a gene: 1. CDR1 is SEHNR and CDR2 is FQNEAQ in the germline V gene (reference sequence). The CDR3 spells CASSLGGQQETQYF. The CDR3 DNA reads TGTGCCAGCAGCTTAGGGGGACAGCAAGAGACCCAGTACTTC.

This clonotype was seen many times. This rearrangement joins TRBV10-3 to TRBJ1-2; D is perhaps TRBD1 (5 bases). Germline V CDR1 and CDR2: ENHRY, SYGVKD. There are 13 residues in the CDR3. V gave up 10 bases and J gave up 3 bases, with 15 bases separating them. CDR3 amino acids: CATKDNAYYGYTF. CDR3 nucleotides: TGTGCCACCAAGGACAACGCATACTATGGCTACACCTTC.

This clonotype was observed many times. The chain recombines TRBV25-1 with TRBJ2-2; the match to TRBD1 covers 7 bases. This CDR3 has 16 amino acids. Germline assignment: CDR1 MGHDK and CDR2 SYGVNS. Unmatched junction bases numbered 6, after V lost 5 bases and J lost 0 bases. CDR3: CASSNTGTANTGELFF. Here the CDR3 DNA reads TGTGCCAGCAGTAATACCGGGACAGCGAACACCGGGGAGCTGTTTTTT.

The chain carries TRBV7-2 and TRBJ2-7; the match to TRBD2 covers 7 bases. V gave up 4 bases and J gave up 3 bases; unmatched junction bases: 12. Looked up from germline, CDR1 is SGHTA and CDR2 is FQGNSA. The CDR3 length is 16 residues. CDR3: CASSSVAGVGDYEQYF. For the CDR3, the DNA is TGTGCCAGCAGCTCAGTCGCGGGAGTGGGGGACTACGAGCAGTACTTC. Full variable domain (remainder filled in from reference TRBV7-2 and TRBJ2-7): GAGVSQSPSNKVTEKGKDVELRCDPISGHTALYWYRQSLGQGLEFLIYFQGNSAPDKSGLPSDRFSAERTGGSVSTLTIQRTQQEDSAVYLCASSSVAGVGDYEQYFGPGTRLTVT.

V and J are TRBV3-1 and TRBJ2-7; TRBD2 aligns across 8 bases. This CDR3 comprises 14 residues. Germline loops: CDR1 LGHDT, CDR2 YNNKEL (reference sequence). V shed 1 base, J shed 4 bases, and the junction held 3 bases outside the gene matches. CDR3 sequence reads: CASSQGPGGYEQYF. DNA for the CDR3: TGTGCCAGCAGCCAAGGGCCGGGAGGGTACGAGCAGTACTTC.

This clonotype was recorded only once. The V gene is TRBV7-2, the J gene TRBJ2-3; D tentatively fits TRBD1 or TRBD2 (5 bases each). Germline V gives CDR1 SGHTA, CDR2 FQGNSA. The CDR3 runs 15 residues. V shed 2 bases and J shed 9 bases, with 18 bases lying between them. The CDR3 nucleotides are TGTGCCAGCAGCTTACTTCATCCTTCTGGGGACACGCAGTATTTT. It translates to CASSLLHPSGDTQYF.

This clonotype was picked up many times. This rearrangement joins TRBV19 to TRBJ1-4; D unclear. V was pared by 6 bases and J by 4 bases, with 12 bases between. The germline CDR1 and CDR2 sequences are LNHDA and SQIVND (reference sequence). The CDR3 covers 14 residues. The chain's CDR3 is CASRDGGSNEKLFF. The CDR3 DNA reads TGTGCCAGTAGGGACGGAGGAAGTAATGAAAAACTGTTTTTT.

In its sample, this clonotype was seen once. This may arise from a read error, as a much more abundant clone is one base away. V usage is TRBV20-1 and J usage is TRBJ2-7, with D tentatively TRBD2 (6 bases). CDR3 size: 14 residues. CDR1 DFQATT and CDR2 SNEGSKA come from the germline V gene (reference sequence). The CDR3, as DNA: TGCAGTGCTCGCAGGCGGGGAGGCTCCTACGAGCGGTACTTC. This sequence encodes CSARRRGGSYERYF.

With respect to this clonotype: A junction boundary mismatches the germline segment, possibly from a read error. The gene calls are TRBV7-9 and TRBJ1-1; possibly TRBD1 for D (5 bases). The CDR3 covers 13 residues. Germline values: CDR1 SEHNR, CDR2 FQNEAQ (reference sequence). This CDR3 reads CADGAALNTESFF. Written as DNA, the CDR3 is TGTGCCGACGGGGCAGCGTTGAACACTGAATCTTTCTTT.

This chain joins TRBV7-3 and TRBJ2-2; D uncertain. This CDR3 contains 13 residues. CDR1 SGHTA and CDR2 FQGTGA come from the germline V gene. V lost 3 bases and J 5 bases, leaving 7 bases between the germline ends. The CDR3 spells CASSFTETGELFF. The CDR3 DNA follows: TGTGCCAGCAGCTTCACAGAGACCGGGGAGCTGTTTTTT.

This chain joins TRBV29-1 and TRBJ2-5; 8 bases align to TRBD2. Germline V gene data show CDR1 as SQVTM and CDR2 as ANQGSEA. The CDR3 has 13 residues. The V and J ends lost 8 bases and 2 bases, in that order; junction bases with no gene match: 7. The CDR3 region has the DNA TGCAGCCCCTGGAGCGGGAGTCAAGAGACCCAGTACTTC. Residues: CSPWSGSQETQYF.

A few counts support this clonotype. This chain uses TRBV7-6 with TRBJ2-7, with 8 nucleotides matching TRBD1. J gave up 2 bases and V 5 bases, and 8 bases lay outside the gene matches. Germline CDR1 is SGHVS and CDR2 is FNYEAQ. The CDR3 has 15 amino acids. CDR3 nucleotide sequence: TGTGCCAGCAGCCCCGACAGGGGAGAGGCCTACGAGCAGTACTTC. Protein: CASSPDRGEAYEQYF.

Remarks on this clonotype: One junction end disagrees with the germline gene, perhaps due to a read error. The chain employs TRBV7-9 and TRBJ1-3, with D hard to call. The V gene's germline CDR1 is SEHNR and CDR2 FQNEAQ (reference sequence). The CDR3 is 17 residues long. CDR3 loop: CASGLGQLEYSGNTIYF. CDR3 DNA sequence: TGTGCCAGCGGCTTAGGCCAGCTAGAATACTCTGGAAACACCATATATTTT.

The chain employs TRBV24-1 and TRBJ2-2, with 9 positions matching TRBD2. The CDR3 is made up of 14 amino acids. CDR1 and CDR2 from the germline V gene are KGHDR and SFDVKD. This chain's CDR3 is CARDLEREAGELFF. The CDR3 DNA follows: TGTGCTAGAGATTTGGAGCGGGAGGCCGGGGAGCTGTTTTTT.

This clonotype occurred a few times. V gene TRBV5-1 combines with J gene TRBJ2-6, with 7 bases that match TRBD1. CDR1 is SGHRS, CDR2 YFSETQ, per germline. V lost 2 bases and J lost 0; bases outside the gene matches: 5. The CDR3 contains 17 residues. The CDR3 spells CASSLMGQSSGANVLTF. DNA of the CDR3: TGCGCCAGCAGCTTAATGGGACAGAGCTCTGGGGCCAACGTCCTGACTTTC.

This clonotype was counted between two and nine times. The chain is built from TRBV20-1 and TRBJ2-7, with 7 bases matching TRBD1. The CDR3 is made up of 13 amino acids. CDR1 and CDR2 (germline): DFQATT, SNEGSKA (reference sequence). V lost 6 bases to trimming and J lost 2 bases; unmatched junction nucleotides: 7. This CDR3 reads CSASPRGTYEQYF. The DNA of the CDR3 is TGCAGTGCCAGTCCCAGGGGGACCTACGAGCAGTACTTC.

About this clonotype itself: One end of the junction does not line up with germline, which may come from a read error. V and J are TRBV7-9 and TRBJ1-4, with D unclear. The CDR3 totals 14 residues. Germline lookup yields CDR1 SEHNR and CDR2 FQNEAQ (reference sequence). The CDR3, as DNA: TGCGCCAGCAGCCAAGTCGGAGCACTTGAAAAACTGTTTTTT. This gives the protein CASSQVGALEKLFF. Combining the CDR3 with reference TRBV7-9 and TRBJ1-4 gives the whole variable domain DTGVSQNPRHKITKRGQNVTFRCDPISEHNRLYWYRQTLGQGPEFLTYFQNEAQLEKSRLLSDRFSAERPKGSFSTLEIQRTEQGDSAMYLCASSQVGALEKLFFGSGTQLSVL.

V gene TRBV12-3 or TRBV12-4 combines with J gene TRBJ2-6, with 10 bases aligning to TRBD2. The J segment lost 0 bases and the V segment lost 4 bases, leaving 6 bases of the junction unmatched. The CDR3 is 18 amino acids. For the CDR3, the DNA is TGTGCCAGCAGTTACTCCGCTAGCGGGAGCTCTGGGGCCAACGTCCTGACTTTC. Protein sequence: CASSYSASGSSGANVLTF.

This clonotype came up many times. The V and J genes are TRBV7-8 and TRBJ2-2, with D perhaps matching TRBD1 (6 bases). Germline values: CDR1 SGHVS, CDR2 FQNEAQ. The CDR3 is 13 residues long. Trimming stripped 5 bases from V and 6 bases from J, with 10 bases between. CDR3 loop: CASSVQGPGELFF. In DNA form, the CDR3 reads TGTGCCAGCAGCGTACAGGGACCCGGGGAGCTGTTTTTT.

About this clonotype: The conserved final phenylalanine or tryptophan is absent from the CDR3, which likely points to a read error. V gene TRBV12-3 or TRBV12-4 combines with J gene TRBJ1-1, with D perhaps TRBD1 (6 bases). This CDR3 has 17 amino acids. The V end lost 2 bases, the J end lost 3 bases, and 19 bases lay between the germline ends. The CDR3 DNA reads TGTGCCAGCAGTTTAAATAGGGGGGCGGGCATATACACTGAAGCTTTCCTT. This gives the protein CASSLNRGAGIYTEAFL.

There are many counts of this clonotype. The chain couples TRBV29-1 to TRBJ1-2, with D unclear. This CDR3 has 13 amino acids. The ends were cut back, 5 bases at V and 2 bases at J, with 12 bases in the middle. Germline V CDR1 and CDR2: SQVTM, ANQGSEA. In nucleotides, the CDR3 is TGCAGCGTTCCCAAGGACCTAAACTATGGCTACACCTTC. This encodes CSVPKDLNYGYTF.

This clonotype has just one count. J is TRBJ1-2 and V is TRBV7-2, with TRBD1 identical over 7 bases. The CDR3 has 14 amino acids. Germline V gene lookup returns CDR1 SGHTA and CDR2 FQGNSA. J gave up 5 bases and V 5 bases, and 8 bases lay outside the gene matches. CDR3 in amino acids: CASSTQTGTYGYTF. In DNA form, the CDR3 reads TGTGCCAGCAGCACCCAGACAGGGACTTATGGCTACACCTTC.

The chain combines TRBV29-1 with TRBJ2-7; D uncertain. Germline loops: CDR1 SQVTM, CDR2 ANQGSEA. The germline V and J ends were trimmed by 8 bases and 5 bases, with 16 bases remaining between them. CDR3 size: 12 residues. The CDR3 coding sequence is TGCAGCTTAGCCTCGGGTCGGAACGAGCAGTACTTC. Amino acid sequence: CSLASGRNEQYF.

Remarks on this clonotype: One base away lies a much larger clone, so this may be a sequencing read error. The gene calls are TRBV5-1 and TRBJ1-4; 7 bases line up with TRBD1. CDR3 size: 13 residues. Germline V gene data show CDR1 as SGHRS and CDR2 as YFSETQ. In nucleotides, the CDR3 is TGCGCCACCAGCCCGACAGGGAACGAAAAACTGTTTTTT. Its protein is CATSPTGNEKLFF.

The chain recombines TRBV20-1 with TRBJ1-5; D is ambiguous. Trimming shortened V by 0 bases and J by 0 bases, and 9 bases separated the two germline ends. The CDR3 extends over 15 amino acids. Germline V gene sequence: CDR1 DFQATT, CDR2 SNEGSKA (reference sequence). In DNA, the CDR3 is TGCAGTGCTAGAGATCCCTATTATAGCAATCAGCCCCAGCATTTT. Translation: CSARDPYYSNQPQHF.

The V and J genes are TRBV11-3 and TRBJ1-2, with D perhaps matching TRBD1 (5 bases). Germline V gene sequence: CDR1 SGHNT, CDR2 YENEEA. V was shortened by 1 base and J by 4 bases, with 13 bases between the two germline ends. The CDR3 sequence is 15 residues long. The CDR3 reads CASSLVAGIVYGYTF. In nucleotides, the CDR3 is TGTGCCAGCAGCTTAGTCGCAGGGATCGTCTATGGCTACACCTTC. The variable domain in full, with the rest retrieved from reference TRBV11-3 and TRBJ1-2, is EAGVVQSPRYKIIEKKQPVAFWCNPISGHNTLYWYLQNLGQGPELLIRYENEEAVDDSQLPKDRFSAERLKGVDSTLKIQPAELGDSAVYLCASSLVAGIVYGYTFGSGTRLTVV.